These 5 T cell receptor beta chains were all obtained from the same sample, sequenced in a study of immune evolution from preneoplasia to lung adenocarcinoma (dated by TCRdb to the early 2020s). Library preparation was by the immunoSEQ multiplex PCR assay. What TCRdb holds here is the immuneACCESS table cut down to in-frame rearrangements. Part of the clones is not present; checked against another copy, under half of the missing clones reflect an unresolved V gene, and the others are unexplained. This sample holds some 7,400 clones; roughly 83% were observed only once. The top ten hold 8% to 8.5% of the sample. Sample: FFPE minimally invasive lung adenocarcinoma tissue. Reading the label with the study, this specimen's cell subset or site is: micro-invasive lung adenocarcinoma (MIA). Every receptor here comes from a person aged 65 to 79 with lung adenocarcinoma.

V and J are TRBV27 and TRBJ2-1; 13 bases are shared with TRBD2. The CDR3 contains 15 residues. The V gene's germline CDR1 is MNHEY and CDR2 SMNVEV (reference sequence). V dropped 5 bases and J dropped 4; count of bases not matched to a gene: 2. CDR3: CASSQTSGGYNEQFF. DNA for the CDR3: TGTGCCAGCAGTCAGACTAGCGGGGGGTACAATGAGCAGTTCTTC.

The CDR3 sequence is CASSLGADQPQHF. The CDR3 nucleotides read TGTGCCAGCAGTCTGGGGGCTGATCAGCCCCAGCATTTT. The genes are TRBV2 and TRBJ1-5; possibly TRBD1 for D (6 bases). V lost 5 bases, J lost 5 bases, and 10 bases lay in between. CDR1 SNHLY and CDR2 FYNNEI come from the germline V gene. The CDR3 is 13 residues long.

The chain recombines TRBV5-6 with TRBJ2-3; 15 positions match TRBD2. The CDR3 is 18 amino acids. Trimming cost V 3 bases and J 7 bases; bases outside gene matches: 12. Per germline, CDR1 SGHDT and CDR2 YYEEEE. The CDR3 coding sequence is TGTGCCAGCAGCTCCCCCCCTGGACTAGCGGGGGGGGCAAATACGCAGTATTTT. Protein sequence: CASSSPPGLAGGANTQYF.

This clone is categorized as medium-sized (0.01 to 0.1%). Additional DNA sequences in this sample encode the identical CDR3. The J gene is TRBJ1-2, the V gene TRBV30, with 7 bases aligning to TRBD1. The CDR3 is 12 amino acids. Germline lookup yields CDR1 GTSNPN and CDR2 SVGIG (reference sequence). V gave up 2 bases and J gave up 8 bases; unmatched junction bases: 5. The CDR3 DNA reads TGTGCCTGGAGTCCCGGGACAGAAGGCTACACCTTC. It specifies CAWSPGTEGYTF.

This clone was counted a single time. The genes are TRBV4-3 and TRBJ2-5; unclear D gene. The V end lost 0 bases, the J end lost 5 bases, and 7 bases lay between the germline ends. Germline V gene data show CDR1 as LGHNA and CDR2 as YSLEER. The CDR3 consists of 13 residues. This chain's CDR3 is CASSQDGWETQYF. Here the CDR3 DNA reads TGCGCCAGCAGCCAAGATGGGTGGGAGACCCAGTACTTC.